This TCR beta chain was found in a study of T cells in Graves' hyperthyroidism and ophthalmopathy. Study-wide results and limits: From stable hyperthyroidism, ophthalmopathy was separated by a 13 V-J model.

Amplification of TCR beta CDR3 regions used RNA as the template. The TCR CDR3 was amplified in a first-round RT-PCR using the HTBI primer set. Each CDR3 protein is one row after TCRdb ran MiXCR on the multiplex PCR reads. The sample records about 480,000 distinct CDR3 sequences, approximately 15% being singletons. This clonotype was seen many times. What it binds is unknown. The sequenced sample consisted of blood. The receptor was isolated from a young woman with Graves' hyperthyroidism.

The chain's CDR3 is CASSWRARSNSPLHF. The CDR3 DNA reads as TGTGCCAGCAGCTGGAGAGCACGAAGTAATTCACCCCTCCACTTT. The chain combines TRBV13 with TRBJ1-6; no definite D call. Trimming stripped 4 bases from V and 6 bases from J, with 13 bases between. The CDR3 is made up of 15 amino acids. Germline V lookup: CDR1 PRHDT, CDR2 FYEKMQ (reference sequence).